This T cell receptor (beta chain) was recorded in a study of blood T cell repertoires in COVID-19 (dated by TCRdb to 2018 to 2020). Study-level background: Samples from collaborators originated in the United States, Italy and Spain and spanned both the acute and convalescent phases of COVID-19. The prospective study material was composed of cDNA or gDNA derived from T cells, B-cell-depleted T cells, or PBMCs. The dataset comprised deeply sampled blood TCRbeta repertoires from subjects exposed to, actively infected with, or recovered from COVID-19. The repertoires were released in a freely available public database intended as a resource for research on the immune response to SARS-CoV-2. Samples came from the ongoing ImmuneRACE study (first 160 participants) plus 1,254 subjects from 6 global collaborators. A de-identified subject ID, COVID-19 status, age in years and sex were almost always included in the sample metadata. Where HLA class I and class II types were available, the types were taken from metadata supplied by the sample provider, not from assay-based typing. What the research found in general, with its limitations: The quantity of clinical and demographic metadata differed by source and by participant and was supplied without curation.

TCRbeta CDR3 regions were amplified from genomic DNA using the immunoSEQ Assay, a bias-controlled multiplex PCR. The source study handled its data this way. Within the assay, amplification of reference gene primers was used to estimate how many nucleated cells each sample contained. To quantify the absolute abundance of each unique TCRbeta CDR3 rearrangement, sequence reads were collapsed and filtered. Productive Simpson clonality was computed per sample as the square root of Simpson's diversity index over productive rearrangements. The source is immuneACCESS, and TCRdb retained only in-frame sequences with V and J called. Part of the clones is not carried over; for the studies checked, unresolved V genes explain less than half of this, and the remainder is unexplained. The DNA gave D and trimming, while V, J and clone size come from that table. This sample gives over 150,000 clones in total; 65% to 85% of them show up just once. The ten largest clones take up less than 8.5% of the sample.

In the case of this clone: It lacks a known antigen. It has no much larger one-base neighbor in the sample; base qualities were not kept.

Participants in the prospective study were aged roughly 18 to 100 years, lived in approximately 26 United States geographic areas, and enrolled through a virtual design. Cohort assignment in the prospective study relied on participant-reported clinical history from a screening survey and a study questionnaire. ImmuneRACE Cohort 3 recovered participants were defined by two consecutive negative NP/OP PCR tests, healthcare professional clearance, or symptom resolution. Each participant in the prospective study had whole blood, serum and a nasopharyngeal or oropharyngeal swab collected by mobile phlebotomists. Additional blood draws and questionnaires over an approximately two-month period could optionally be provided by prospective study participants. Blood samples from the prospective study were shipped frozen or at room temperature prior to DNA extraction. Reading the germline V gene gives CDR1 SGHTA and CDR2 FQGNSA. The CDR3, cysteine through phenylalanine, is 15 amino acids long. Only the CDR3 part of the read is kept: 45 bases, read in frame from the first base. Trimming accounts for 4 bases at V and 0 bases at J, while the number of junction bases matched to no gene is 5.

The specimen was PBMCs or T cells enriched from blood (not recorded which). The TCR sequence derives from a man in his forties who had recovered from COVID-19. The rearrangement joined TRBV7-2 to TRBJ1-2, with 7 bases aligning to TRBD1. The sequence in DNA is TGTGCCAGCAGCTGGGGGACAGTAACTAACTATGGCTACACCTTC. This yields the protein CASSWGTVTNYGYTF.